This entry describes one T cell receptor (beta chain). Its antigen remains undetermined. No qualities accompany the bases; no much larger clone lies one base away. On a MiSeq, deep resolution sequencing aimed for a depth between 1 in 1 million and 1 in 200,000 T cells, with each clonotype covered 10x on average. The immunoSEQ hsTCRB Kit was used to generate the TCR beta libraries. On the study's bioinformatics: The data were analyzed with ImmunoSEQ Analyzer and ImmunoSEQ Data Assistant, and V, D and J gene assignments followed IMGT definitions. Clonality, which ranges from 0 to 1, was calculated as one minus the normalized Shannon entropy of productive rearrangement frequencies. Public clonotype analysis was restricted to overrepresented clonotypes comprising at least 0.05% of each patient's repertoire. More than ten age-matched healthy donor repertoires from immuneACCESS were used as controls for clonality. This is the immuneACCESS table as TCRdb keeps it, with only in-frame sequences that have V and J called. A part of the clones is gone; compared with another copy, unresolved V genes explain less than half, and the rest is unexplained. Clonal size and the V and J genes are those of that table, whereas D and trimming came from the DNA. In all, the sample holds about 140,000 clones, and roughly 80% of those were seen once. The top ten clones comprise 25% to 35% of the sample.

The sample comes from a study of cytotoxic CD8 clonotypes in ibrutinib-treated CLL (dated by TCRdb to the early 2020s). For the wider study: The cohort included some 14 treatment-naive and under 13 relapsed/refractory patients; roughly 17 were IGHV unmutated. An average of 255,043 productive templates and 94,082 productive rearrangements was obtained per sample. Of the roughly 79 people in the trial, approximately 28 had longitudinal samples available. Patients were still on ibrutinib when every remission and progressive disease sample was collected. Partial responses were observed in 24 patients and complete responses in 2; after a median follow-up of 68 months, remission was maintained in roughly 15 patients and progression was observed in some twelve. Samples at response were collected after a median of roughly twelve months of treatment, with a range of 6 to 36 months. Cryopreserved peripheral blood mononuclear cells were obtained before treatment, at response, and at either sustained remission or disease progression. What the work shows at the level of the full study, not this receptor alone: Baseline clonality exceeded that of age-matched healthy donors and correlated strongly with circulating CD8+ T-cell counts. Clonality increased at ibrutinib response, stayed stable in sustained remission, and fell back toward baseline at progression. Sampling times were not matched between sustained-remission and progressing patients, and lymph node repertoires were not studied. Public clonotypes were rare and either shrank or stayed stable during treatment, and the rise in clonality at ibrutinib response reflected expansion of private clonotypes.

Taken with the paper, the label for time point translates to: more than 10 months on ibrutinib. For TCR beta library preparation, around 2 micrograms of genomic DNA were isolated from cryopreserved PBMCs. High-throughput TCR beta sequencing was performed on longitudinal blood samples from CLL patients receiving ibrutinib monotherapy. The patients were enrolled in a single-center, open-label phase 2 trial of ibrutinib monotherapy. This TCR came from a human donor with chronic lymphocytic leukemia. This sample comprised PBMCs, obtained after 12 months of ibrutinib treatment.

The nucleotide sequence reads as follows: TGTGCCAGCAGCTTGGGAGGGGACACTGAAGCTTTCTTT. Translated, it gives CASSLGGDTEAFF. The chain links TRBV7-6 with TRBJ1-1; the D gene is perhaps TRBD1, from 5 matching bases. As encoded in the germline V gene, CDR1 is SGHVS while CDR2 is FNYEAQ. Trimming costs V 3 bases and J 3 bases, and their ends lie 8 bases apart. The CDR3, cysteine through phenylalanine, is 13 amino acids long. Solely the CDR3 DNA is kept, with 39 bases framed from the first base.